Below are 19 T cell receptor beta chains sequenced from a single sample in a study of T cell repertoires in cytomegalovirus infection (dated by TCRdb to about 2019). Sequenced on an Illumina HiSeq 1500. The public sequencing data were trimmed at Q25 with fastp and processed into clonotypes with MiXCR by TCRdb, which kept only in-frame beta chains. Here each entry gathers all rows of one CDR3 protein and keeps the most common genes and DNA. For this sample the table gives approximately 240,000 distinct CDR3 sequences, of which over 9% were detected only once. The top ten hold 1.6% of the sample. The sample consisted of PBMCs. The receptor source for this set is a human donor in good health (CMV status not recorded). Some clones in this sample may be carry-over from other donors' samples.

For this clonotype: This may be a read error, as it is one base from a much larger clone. CDR3 loop: CASSSGSKLYF. CDR3 DNA: TGTGCCAGCAGCTCCGGTAGCAAGCTGTACTTC. The chain couples TRBV7-2 to TRBJ2-7, with D unclear. V was trimmed by 4 bases and J by 12 bases, leaving 13 bases between them. Germline lookup yields CDR1 SGHTA and CDR2 FQGNSA. The CDR3 is 11 amino acids.

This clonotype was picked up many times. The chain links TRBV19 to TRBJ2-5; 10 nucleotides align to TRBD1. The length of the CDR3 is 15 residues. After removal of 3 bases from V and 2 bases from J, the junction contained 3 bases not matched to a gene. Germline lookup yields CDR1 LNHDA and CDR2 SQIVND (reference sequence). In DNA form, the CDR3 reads TGTGCCAGTAGTATCGGGACAGGGGCTCAAGAGACCCAGTACTTC. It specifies CASSIGTGAQETQYF.

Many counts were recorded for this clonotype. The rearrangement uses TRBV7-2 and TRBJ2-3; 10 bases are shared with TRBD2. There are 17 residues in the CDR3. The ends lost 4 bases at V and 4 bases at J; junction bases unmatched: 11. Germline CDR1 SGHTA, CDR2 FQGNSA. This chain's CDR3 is CASSWSGGASGADTQYF. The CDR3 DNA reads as TGTGCCAGCAGCTGGAGCGGGGGGGCCTCAGGTGCAGATACGCAGTATTTT.

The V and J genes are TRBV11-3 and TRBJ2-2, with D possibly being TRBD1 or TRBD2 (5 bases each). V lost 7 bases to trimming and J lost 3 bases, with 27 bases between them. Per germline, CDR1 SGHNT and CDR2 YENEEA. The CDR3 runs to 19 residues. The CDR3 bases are TGTGCCAGCACACTGAGGAACCCCTCCGGGGCGTTTCACACCGGGGAGCTGTTTTTT. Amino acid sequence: CASTLRNPSGAFHTGELFF.

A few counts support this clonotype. This chain's CDR3 is CSAGGGASSYNEQFF. CDR3 sequence (DNA): TGCAGTGCCGGTGGGGGGGCCAGCTCCTACAATGAGCAGTTCTTC. The gene calls are TRBV20-1 and TRBJ2-1; D might be TRBD2 (7 bases). CDR3 length: 15 residues. V was trimmed by 6 bases and J by 0 bases, leaving 15 bases between them. Germline CDR1 and CDR2: DFQATT and SNEGSKA (reference sequence).

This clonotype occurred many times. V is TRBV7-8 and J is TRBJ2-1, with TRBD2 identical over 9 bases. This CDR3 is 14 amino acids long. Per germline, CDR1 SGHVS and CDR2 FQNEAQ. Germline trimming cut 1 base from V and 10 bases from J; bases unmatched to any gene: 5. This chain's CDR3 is CASSLEAGGSEQFF. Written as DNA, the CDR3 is TGTGCCAGCAGCTTAGAGGCGGGAGGGAGCGAGCAGTTCTTC.

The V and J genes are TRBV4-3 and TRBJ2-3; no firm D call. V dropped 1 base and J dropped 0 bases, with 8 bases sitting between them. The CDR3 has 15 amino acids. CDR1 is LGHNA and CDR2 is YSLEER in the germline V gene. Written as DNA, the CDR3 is TGCGCCAGCAGCCAAGCACAGCTAAGCACAGATACGCAGTATTTT. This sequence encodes CASSQAQLSTDTQYF.

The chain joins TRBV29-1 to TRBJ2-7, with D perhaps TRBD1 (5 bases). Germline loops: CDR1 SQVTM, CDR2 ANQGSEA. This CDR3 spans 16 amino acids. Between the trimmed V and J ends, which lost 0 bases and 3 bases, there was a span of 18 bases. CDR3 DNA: TGCAGCGTTGAAGATCGGCACAGGCAGGATAGCTACGAGCAGTACTTC. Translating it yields CSVEDRHRQDSYEQYF.

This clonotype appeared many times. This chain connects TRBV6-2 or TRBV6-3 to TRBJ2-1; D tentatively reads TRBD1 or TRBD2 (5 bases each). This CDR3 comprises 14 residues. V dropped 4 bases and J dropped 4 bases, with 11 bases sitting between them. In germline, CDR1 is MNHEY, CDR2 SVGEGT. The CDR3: CASSFGGAYNEQFF. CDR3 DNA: TGTGCCAGCAGTTTTGGGGGTGCGTACAATGAGCAGTTCTTC.

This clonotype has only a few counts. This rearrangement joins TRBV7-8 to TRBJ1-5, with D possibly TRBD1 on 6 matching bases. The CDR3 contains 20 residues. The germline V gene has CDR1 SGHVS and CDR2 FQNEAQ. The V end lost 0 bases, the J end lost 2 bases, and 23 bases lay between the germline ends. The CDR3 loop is CASSLASGTSALGGNQPQHF. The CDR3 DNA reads TGTGCCAGCAGCTTAGCGTCTGGGACATCTGCTTTAGGTGGCAATCAGCCCCAGCATTTT.

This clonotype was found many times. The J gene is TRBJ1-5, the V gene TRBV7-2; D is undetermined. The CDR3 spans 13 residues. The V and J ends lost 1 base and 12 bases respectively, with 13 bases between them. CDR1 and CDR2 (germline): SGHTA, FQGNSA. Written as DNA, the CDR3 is TGTGCCAGCAGCTTAGATAACGGCCCTATCCAGCATTTT. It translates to CASSLDNGPIQHF.

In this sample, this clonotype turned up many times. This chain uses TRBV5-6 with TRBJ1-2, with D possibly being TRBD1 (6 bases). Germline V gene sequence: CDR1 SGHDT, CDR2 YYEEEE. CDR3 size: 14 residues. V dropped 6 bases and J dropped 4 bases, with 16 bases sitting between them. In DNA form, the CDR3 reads TGTGCCAGCACAGACACCGGGACAATCTATGGCTACACCTTC. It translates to CASTDTGTIYGYTF.

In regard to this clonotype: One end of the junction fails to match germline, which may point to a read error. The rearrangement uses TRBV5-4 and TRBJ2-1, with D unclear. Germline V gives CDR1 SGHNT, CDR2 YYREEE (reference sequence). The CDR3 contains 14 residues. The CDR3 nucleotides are TGTGCCTGCAGCCCCGCGGCGGTAGAGAATGAGCAGTTCTTC. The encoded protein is CACSPAAVENEQFF.

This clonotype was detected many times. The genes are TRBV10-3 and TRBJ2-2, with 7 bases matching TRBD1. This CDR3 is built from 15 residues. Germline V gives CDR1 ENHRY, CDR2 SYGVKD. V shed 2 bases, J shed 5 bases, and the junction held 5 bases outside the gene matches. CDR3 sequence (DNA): TGTGCCATCAGTGAGCCAACCAGGGGGACCGGGGAGCTGTTTTTT. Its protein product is CAISEPTRGTGELFF.

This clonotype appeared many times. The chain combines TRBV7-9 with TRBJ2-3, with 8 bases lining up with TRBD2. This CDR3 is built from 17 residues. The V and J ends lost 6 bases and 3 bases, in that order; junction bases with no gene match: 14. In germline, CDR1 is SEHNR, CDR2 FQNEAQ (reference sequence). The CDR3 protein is CASRFRGSGRDTDTQYF. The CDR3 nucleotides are TGTGCCAGCAGATTTCGGGGAAGCGGGAGAGATACAGATACGCAGTATTTT.

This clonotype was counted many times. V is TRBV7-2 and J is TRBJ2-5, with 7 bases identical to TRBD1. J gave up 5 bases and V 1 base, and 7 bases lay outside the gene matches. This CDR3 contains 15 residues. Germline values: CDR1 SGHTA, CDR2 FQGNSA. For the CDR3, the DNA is TGTGCCAGCAGCTTAGGAGGGGGCTTTGGGGAGACCCAGTACTTC. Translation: CASSLGGGFGETQYF.

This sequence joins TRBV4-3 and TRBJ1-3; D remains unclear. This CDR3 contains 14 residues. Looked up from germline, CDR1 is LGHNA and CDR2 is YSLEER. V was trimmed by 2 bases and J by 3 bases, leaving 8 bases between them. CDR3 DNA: TGCGCCAGCAGCCAAACGACCCATGGAAACACCATATATTTT. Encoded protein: CASSQTTHGNTIYF.

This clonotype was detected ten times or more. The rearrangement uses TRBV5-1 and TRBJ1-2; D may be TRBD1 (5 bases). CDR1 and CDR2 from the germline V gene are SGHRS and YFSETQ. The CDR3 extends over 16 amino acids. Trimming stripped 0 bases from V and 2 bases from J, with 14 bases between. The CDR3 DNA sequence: TGCGCCAGCAGCTTGGATCTAGGGGCCCGAAACTATGGCTACACCTTC. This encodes CASSLDLGARNYGYTF.

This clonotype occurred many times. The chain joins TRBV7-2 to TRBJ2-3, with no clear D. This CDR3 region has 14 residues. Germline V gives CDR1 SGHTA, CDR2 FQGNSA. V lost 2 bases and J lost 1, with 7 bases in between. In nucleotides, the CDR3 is TGTGCCAGCAGCTTAAGGATTGGCACAGATACGCAGTATTTT. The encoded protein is CASSLRIGTDTQYF.